This TCR beta chain was recorded in a study of CD8+CD57+ T cells in acquired aplastic anemia. Whole-study context: DNA from sorted CD4+ and CD8+ cells averaged around 3 ug.

The germline V gene has CDR1 MNHEY and CDR2 SVGEGT. The V and J ends lost 2 bases and 4 bases respectively, with 11 bases between them. The CDR3 runs 14 residues. Investigators profiled TCR beta VDJ and CDR3 from genomic DNA template. Via MiXCR, TCRdb re-called the reads, giving one row per CDR3 protein. The sample has about 190,000 distinct CDR3 sequences, roughly half seen once. This clonotype was seen ten or more times. The chain links TRBV6-2 or TRBV6-3 to TRBJ1-1; no firm D call. The receptor's source is a human donor in good health, serving as a control. Sequenced input: sorted CD4+, CD8+, or CD8+CD57+ T cells (not recorded which) from PBMCs. CDR3 nucleotides: TGTGCCAGCAGTTACCTGGCGTCGAGCACTGAAGCTTTCTTT. Encoded protein: CASSYLASSTEAFF.